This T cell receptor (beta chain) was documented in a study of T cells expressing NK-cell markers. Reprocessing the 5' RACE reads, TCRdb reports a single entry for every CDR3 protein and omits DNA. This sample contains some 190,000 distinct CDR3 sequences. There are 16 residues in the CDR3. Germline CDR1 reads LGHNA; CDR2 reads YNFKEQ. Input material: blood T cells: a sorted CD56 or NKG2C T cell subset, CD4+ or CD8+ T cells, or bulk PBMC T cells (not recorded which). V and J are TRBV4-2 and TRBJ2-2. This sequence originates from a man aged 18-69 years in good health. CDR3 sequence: CASSQSEHDNTGELFF.